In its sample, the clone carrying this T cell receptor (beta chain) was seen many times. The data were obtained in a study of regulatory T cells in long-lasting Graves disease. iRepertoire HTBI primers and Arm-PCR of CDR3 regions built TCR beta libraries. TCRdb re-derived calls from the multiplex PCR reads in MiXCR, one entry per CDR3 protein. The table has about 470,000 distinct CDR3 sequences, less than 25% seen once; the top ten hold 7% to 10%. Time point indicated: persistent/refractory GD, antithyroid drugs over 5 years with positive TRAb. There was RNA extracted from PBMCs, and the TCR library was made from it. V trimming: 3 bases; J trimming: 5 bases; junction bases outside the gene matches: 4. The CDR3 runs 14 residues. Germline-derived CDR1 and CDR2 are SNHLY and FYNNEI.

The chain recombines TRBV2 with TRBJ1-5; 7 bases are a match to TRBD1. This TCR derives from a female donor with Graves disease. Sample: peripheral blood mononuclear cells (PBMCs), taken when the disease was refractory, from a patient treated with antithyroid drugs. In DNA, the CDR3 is TGTGCCAGCAGTGAGCGGGACAGTCATCAGCCCCAGCATTTT. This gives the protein CASSERDSHQPQHF.